This T cell receptor (beta chain) is drawn from a study of shared clonotypes between healthy human individuals. Only in-frame clones appear in the TCRdb table, and some are missing; sequencing was by immunoSEQ multiplex PCR. The data hold approximately 470,000 clones, with 81% observed a single time. The V gene end was trimmed by 0 bases and the J gene end by 5 bases; junction bases not matched to a gene: 7. The CDR3 loop spans 15 amino acids. The germline V gene encodes CDR1 SGDLS and CDR2 YYNGEE. This TCR derives from a middle-aged woman in good health. Some clones in this sample may be carry-over from other donors' samples. The chain uses TRBV9 and TRBJ2-5; 7 nucleotides align to TRBD2. Sequencing was performed on PBMCs. CDR3 DNA: TGTGCCAGCAGCGTAGCCCCTAGCGGTCCGGAGACCCAGTACTTC. Translated: CASSVAPSGPETQYF.